The 19 T cell receptor beta chains below all came from one sample that was sequenced in a study of blood T cells in healthy people across ages. The authors ran a second PCR of roughly 7 to 11 cycles using a sample-barcoded 5' primer and a J-beta primer mix. One entry per CDR3 protein, called by TCRdb with MiXCR from the 5' RACE reads. The data contain 1,500,000 or so distinct CDR3 sequences, around 55% of them seen just once; the ten biggest clones take up 5.5% to 8%. Sequenced input: blood. Source of these receptors: a man aged 18-30 years in good health.

V and J are TRBV6-2 or TRBV6-3 and TRBJ1-5, with TRBD1 matching 7 bases. The CDR3 has 15 amino acids. The trim removed 8 bases at V and 4 bases at J, leaving 11 bases unmatched. Germline V gene sequence: CDR1 MNHEY, CDR2 SVGEGT. This CDR3 is CASRFAQGLNQPQHF. Written as DNA, the CDR3 is TGTGCCAGCCGGTTCGCACAGGGGTTGAATCAGCCCCAGCATTTT.

V gene TRBV29-1 combines with J gene TRBJ1-2; the D gene is possibly TRBD1 (5 bases). Trimming took 7 bases from V and 6 from J, leaving 12 bases between them. Germline V lookup: CDR1 SQVTM, CDR2 ANQGSEA. The CDR3 has 11 amino acids. For the CDR3, the DNA is TGCAGCGGCGGGGGAGGGAATGGCTACACCTTC. Its translation: CSGGGGNGYTF.

The chain is built from TRBV5-1 and TRBJ2-5; TRBD1 might be the D (6 bases). This CDR3 region has 11 residues. CDR1 and CDR2 (germline): SGHRS, YFSETQ. The ends were cut back, 0 bases at V and 13 bases at J, with 10 bases in the middle. The CDR3 DNA is TGCGCCAGCAGCTTGGAGGGGGTGACGTACTTC. This encodes CASSLEGVTYF.

The chain carries TRBV6-5 and TRBJ2-1; 10 bases fit TRBD1. The DNA end is more similar to TRBJ2-7, so the J call may be wrong. Germline CDR1 MNHEY, CDR2 SVGAGI. This CDR3 region has 14 residues. Here the CDR3 reads CASSYGTGADEQYF. DNA for the CDR3: TGTGCCAGCAGTTACGGGACAGGGGCGGACGAGCAGTACTTC.

The table lists this clonotype with a few counts. This chain uses TRBV6-2 or TRBV6-3 with TRBJ2-1, with TRBD2 identical over 9 bases. This CDR3 is 16 amino acids long. Germline V gives CDR1 MNHEY, CDR2 SVGEGT. Losses at the gene ends were 4 bases for V and 2 bases for J; bases not matched to a gene: 6. The chain's CDR3 is CASSSRLADTYNEQFF. For the CDR3, the DNA is TGTGCCAGCAGTTCCCGACTAGCGGATACCTACAATGAGCAGTTCTTC.

Only one count was recorded for this clonotype. CDR3 sequence: CASKGSSAGGPSEQFF. The CDR3 DNA is TGTGCCAGCAAGGGCAGCTCCGCGGGGGGGCCCAGTGAGCAGTTCTTC. The chain carries TRBV28 and TRBJ2-1; 9 positions agree with TRBD2. Germline trimming cut 7 bases from V and 9 bases from J; bases unmatched to any gene: 16. The germline CDR1 and CDR2 sequences are MDHEN and SYDVKM. CDR3 length equals 16 residues.

The V gene is TRBV28, the J gene TRBJ1-4, with 7 bases fitting TRBD1. With 8 bases clipped from V and 7 bases from J, the junction kept 10 bases outside the gene matches. Looked up from germline, CDR1 is MDHEN and CDR2 is SYDVKM. The CDR3 covers 14 residues. CDR3 sequence (DNA): TGTGCCAGCGAACGTACAGGGGACGGTGAAAAACTGTTTTTT. Amino acids: CASERTGDGEKLFF.

The genes are TRBV12-3 or TRBV12-4 and TRBJ2-7, with 9 bases that match TRBD1. V gave up 3 bases and J gave up 5 bases; unmatched junction bases: 8. The CDR3 totals 15 residues. CDR3 DNA: TGTGCCAGCAGTTTGGGGGGACAGGGTAGTAACGAGCAGTACTTC. It codes for CASSLGGQGSNEQYF.

With regard to this clonotype: It may be a read error: a sequence one base away is much more abundant. The chain carries TRBV29-1 and TRBJ2-7; D gene unclear. The V end lost 4 bases, the J end lost 4 bases, and 11 bases lay between the germline ends. Germline CDR1 is SQVTM and CDR2 is ANQGSEA. There are 12 residues in the CDR3. The CDR3: CSVGNYRYEQYF. The CDR3 DNA sequence: TGCAGCGTTGGTAACTACCGATACGAGCAGTACTTC.

This clonotype was detected only a few times. The CDR3 DNA reads as TGTGCCAGCAGCTCCCCGACTAGCGGGAGGGCTAACAATGAGCAGTTCTTC. It codes for CASSSPTSGRANNEQFF. V gene TRBV13 combines with J gene TRBJ2-1, with 14 nucleotides matching TRBD2. The CDR3 is made up of 17 amino acids. Germline V gene lookup returns CDR1 PRHDT and CDR2 FYEKMQ (reference sequence). J was trimmed by 5 bases and V by 4 bases; bases with no gene match: 7. The full variable domain, in which reference TRBV13 and TRBJ2-1 provide the parts outside the CDR3, is AAGVIQSPRHLIKEKRETATLKCYPIPRHDTVYWYQQGPGQDPQFLISFYEKMQSDKGSIPDRFSAQQFSDYHSELNMSSLELGDSALYFCASSSPTSGRANNEQFFGPGTRLTVL.

This clonotype was observed a handful of times. The chain employs TRBV4-3 and TRBJ2-4; D call uncertain. The J call is in doubt because the DNA end fits TRBJ2-7 better. The germline gives CDR1 LGHNA, CDR2 YSLEER. The CDR3 covers 13 residues. The chain's CDR3 is CASSQEGFDEQYF. The DNA for the CDR3 is TGCGCCAGCAGCCAAGAGGGTTTTGACGAGCAGTACTTC.

The CDR3 DNA is TGTGCCAGCAGTTACTCTCCGGGGGTCGAGCAGTACTTC. Encoded protein: CASSYSPGVEQYF. The chain joins TRBV6-6 to TRBJ2-7, with a possible D match to TRBD2 (6 bases). Germline lookup yields CDR1 MNHNY and CDR2 SVGAGI (reference sequence). The length of the CDR3 is 13 residues. Between the trimmed V and J ends, which lost 0 bases and 6 bases, there was a span of 9 bases.

This clonotype was seen only a few times. V gene TRBV12-3 or TRBV12-4 combines with J gene TRBJ2-5; 7 nucleotides match TRBD1. Judging by the DNA end, TRBJ2-7 fits better; the J call may be wrong. The CDR3 spans 14 residues. The CDR3 DNA reads as TGTGCCAGCAGCTCCGGGACAGCGGTTTCCGAGCAGTACTTC. It translates to CASSSGTAVSEQYF.

CDR3 region: CASQTGMEQFF. The CDR3 DNA sequence: TGCGCCAGCCAGACAGGGATGGAGCAGTTCTTC. The chain has TRBV5-1 and TRBJ2-1, with TRBD1 identical over 7 bases. The germline gives CDR1 SGHRS, CDR2 YFSETQ. Unmatched junction bases numbered 5, after V lost 7 bases and J lost 10 bases. This CDR3 comprises 11 residues.

J is TRBJ1-2 and V is TRBV6-5; possible D gene TRBD1, 5 bases. CDR1 is MNHEY, CDR2 SVGAGI, per germline. CDR3 size: 14 residues. V lost 11 bases and J lost 5, with 21 bases in between. CDR3 region: CAVRRGVGNYGYTF. The CDR3 bases are TGTGCCGTTCGCCGGGGGGTGGGGAATTATGGCTACACCTTC.

The V and J genes are TRBV6-5 and TRBJ1-2; D ambiguous. Per germline, CDR1 MNHEY and CDR2 SVGAGI. V was trimmed by 3 bases and J by 4 bases, leaving 9 bases between them. The CDR3 is made up of 13 amino acids. Written as DNA, the CDR3 is TGTGCCAGCAGTTATAGGAAGGGCTATGGCTACACCTTC. Its translation: CASSYRKGYGYTF.

This chain links TRBV7-6 with TRBJ1-6; tentative D call: TRBD1 (5 bases). Germline lookup yields CDR1 SGHVS and CDR2 FNYEAQ. CDR3 length: 14 residues. V gave up 8 bases and J gave up 7 bases, with 15 bases separating them. CDR3 in DNA: TGTGCCAGCGCCCCGGAGGGGATCAATTCACCCCTCCACTTT. Protein sequence: CASAPEGINSPLHF.

The chain uses TRBV20-1 and TRBJ2-5, with 8 bases that match TRBD2. Trimming at V came to 6 bases and at J to 11 bases, leaving 17 bases not matched to a gene. Germline V lookup: CDR1 DFQATT, CDR2 SNEGSKA (reference sequence). The CDR3 length is 14 residues. The CDR3 DNA follows: TGCAGTGCCCCTACCGGGACTAGTACAAATGAGCAGTACTTC. Its protein is CSAPTGTSTNEQYF.

The gene calls are TRBV7-9 and TRBJ2-7; no clear D. CDR3 size: 12 residues. The germline V gene has CDR1 SEHNR and CDR2 FQNEAQ (reference sequence). V lost 5 bases to trimming and J lost 6 bases, with 11 bases between them. The CDR3 DNA is TGTGCCAGCAGCGCGATAATGGGCGAGCAGTACTTC. Protein product: CASSAIMGEQYF.